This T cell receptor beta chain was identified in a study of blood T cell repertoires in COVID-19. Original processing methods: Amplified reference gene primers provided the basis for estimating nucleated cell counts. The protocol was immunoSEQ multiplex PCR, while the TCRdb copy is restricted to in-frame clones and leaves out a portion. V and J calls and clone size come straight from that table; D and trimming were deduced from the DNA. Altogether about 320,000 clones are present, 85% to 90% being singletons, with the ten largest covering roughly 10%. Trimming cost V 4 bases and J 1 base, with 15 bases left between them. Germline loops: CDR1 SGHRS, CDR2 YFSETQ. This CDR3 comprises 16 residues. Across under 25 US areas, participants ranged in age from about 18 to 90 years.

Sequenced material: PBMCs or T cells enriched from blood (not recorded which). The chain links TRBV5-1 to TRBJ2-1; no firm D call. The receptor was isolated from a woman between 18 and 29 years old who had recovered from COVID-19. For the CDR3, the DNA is TGCGCCAGCAGCGCTCTAGAAGCCGGGTCCTACAATGAGCAGTTCTTC. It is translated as CASSALEAGSYNEQFF.